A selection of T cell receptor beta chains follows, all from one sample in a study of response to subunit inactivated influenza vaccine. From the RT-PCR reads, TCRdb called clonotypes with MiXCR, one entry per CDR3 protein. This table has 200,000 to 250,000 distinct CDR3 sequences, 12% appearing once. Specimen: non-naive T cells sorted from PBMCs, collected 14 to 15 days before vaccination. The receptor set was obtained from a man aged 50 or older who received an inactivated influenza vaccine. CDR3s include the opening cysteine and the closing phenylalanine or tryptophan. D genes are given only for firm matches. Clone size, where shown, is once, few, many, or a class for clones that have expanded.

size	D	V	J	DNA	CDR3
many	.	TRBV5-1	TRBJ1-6	TGCGCCAGCAGCGGGACCGATAATTCACCCCTCCACTTT	CASSGTDNSPLHF
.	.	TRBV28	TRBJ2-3	TGTGCCAGCAGTACCGGGACATTGGGAGATACGCAGTATTTT	CASSTGTLGDTQYF
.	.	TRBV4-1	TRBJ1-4	TGCGCCAGCAGCCAAGCAGGGTTCAATGAAAAACTGTTTTTT	CASSQAGFNEKLFF
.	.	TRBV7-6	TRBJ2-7	TGTGCCAGCAGCTTGCCCCTGTATTTGGGTCACGAGCAGTACTTC	CASSLPLYLGHEQYF
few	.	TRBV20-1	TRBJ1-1	TGCAGTGCAAGGGCACCAACTGAAGCTTTCTTT	CSARAPTEAFF
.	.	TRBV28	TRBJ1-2	TGTGCCAGCAGTTTGAATGTCAGGGGAAATGGCTACACCTTC	CASSLNVRGNGYTF
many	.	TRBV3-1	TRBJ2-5	TGTGCCAGCAGCCAAGGGCCCAGGGAATACGAGACCCAGTACTTC	CASSQGPREYETQYF
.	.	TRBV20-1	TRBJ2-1	TGCAGTGCTAGAGATCACGGGAGACGAGGCAATGAGCAGTTCTTC	CSARDHGRRGNEQFF
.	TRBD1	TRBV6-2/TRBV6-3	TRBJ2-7	TGTGCCAGCAGCCTCCGGGACAGGGACTATAACGAGCAGTACTTC	CASSLRDRDYNEQYF
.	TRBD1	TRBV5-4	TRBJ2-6	TGTGCCAGCAGCGAGGGGACAGGGGCTACCTCTGGGGCCAACGTCCTGACTTTC	CASSEGTGATSGANVLTF
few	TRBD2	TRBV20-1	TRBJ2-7	TGCAGTGCTAGTCCCAGACTAGCGGGTAATACCTACGAGCAGTACTTC	CSASPRLAGNTYEQYF
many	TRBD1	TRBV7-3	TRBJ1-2	TGTGCCAGCAGACTAACCACCTATGGGAGGACAGGGGGAGAGGATGGCTACACCTTC	CASRLTTYGRTGGEDGYTF
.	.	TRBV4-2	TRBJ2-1	TGTGCCAGCAGCCAAGATTTCTGGCCTCCCTACAATGAGCAGTTCTTC	CASSQDFWPPYNEQFF
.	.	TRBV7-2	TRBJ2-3	TGTGCCAGCAACCGGGTCAGCTCGCAAGCGCAGTATTTT	CASNRVSSQAQYF
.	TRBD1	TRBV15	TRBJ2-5	TGTGCCACCAGCAGGGGACAGGCCCAGACCCAGTACTTC	CATSRGQAQTQYF
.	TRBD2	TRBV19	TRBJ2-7	TGTGCCAGTAGTATAAGCGGGGGACCATACGAGCAGTACTTC	CASSISGGPYEQYF
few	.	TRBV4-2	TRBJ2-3	TGTGCCAGCAGCCAAGACAGGGCGGCGCAGTATTTT	CASSQDRAAQYF
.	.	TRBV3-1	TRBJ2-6	TGTGCCAGCAGCCGAATTCTTTCCGCCCCTGGGGCCAACGTCCTGACTTTC	CASSRILSAPGANVLTF
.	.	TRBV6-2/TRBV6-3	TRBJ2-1	TGTGCCAGCAGTTACTCCCCCGAAGGGAACGGCAATGAGCAGTTCTTC	CASSYSPEGNGNEQFF
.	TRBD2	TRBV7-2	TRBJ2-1	TGTGCCAGCAGCTTTAGCGGGGGGGCGGGGTTGGTTGAGCAGTTCTTC	CASSFSGGAGLVEQFF
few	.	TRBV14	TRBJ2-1	TGTGCCAGCAGCTACCTTGGGAGGGAGCAGTTCTTC	CASSYLGREQFF
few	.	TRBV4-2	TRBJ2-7	TGTGCCAGCAGCCAAGATTGGGCTAGCGTTGCCTACGAGCAGTACTTC	CASSQDWASVAYEQYF
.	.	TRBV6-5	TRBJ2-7	TGTGCCAGCAGTTTTCAGACAGGCCTGGCATACGAGCAGTACTTC	CASSFQTGLAYEQYF